This is a list of T cell receptor beta chains from one sample in a study of beta chain features in type 1 diabetes. TCRdb's copy holds only in-frame clones and misses some; the assay was immunoSEQ multiplex PCR. The sample lists 250,000 to 350,000 clones; approximately 16% were seen once. The sequencing input was naive CD4+ T cells from blood. The receptors originated from a man younger than 30 with type 1 diabetes. CDR3s include the opening cysteine and the closing phenylalanine or tryptophan.

j_call v_call cdr3_aa
TRBJ1-1 TRBV5-1 CASSLTVNTEAFF
TRBJ2-3 TRBV19 CASSIAGPDTQYF
TRBJ1-1 TRBV6-5 CASRTDTVLNTEAFF
TRBJ2-4 TRBV18 CASSPLGAGENIQYF
TRBJ1-2 TRBV27 CASSLAPGDYGYTF
TRBJ2-2 TRBV7-2 CASSPGGGVTGELFF
TRBJ2-5 TRBV7-2 CASSLPNSGETQYF
TRBJ1-1 TRBV19 CASNQYMNTEAFF
TRBJ2-3 TRBV7-8 CASSLGTALSTDTQYF
TRBJ2-1 TRBV4-2 CASSQAGTSGSNEQFF
TRBJ2-2 TRBV13 CASSRLTGELFF
TRBJ2-1 TRBV19 CASSRRLAGSYNEQFF
TRBJ1-1 TRBV19 CASRQGVAFF
TRBJ2-1 TRBV2 CASSFQTSGDGRRFF
TRBJ1-4 TRBV6-6 CASSTGARLFF
TRBJ2-1 TRBV6-5 CASTPQGNSYNEQFF
TRBJ2-3 TRBV7-2 CASSSGTRDTQYF
TRBJ2-7 TRBV5-1 CASSPSGQAYEQYF
TRBJ1-2 TRBV5-1 CASSLDRENYGYTF
TRBJ1-5 TRBV7-9 CASSTGDQPQHF
TRBJ1-1 TRBV4-3 CASSQVTGGGPEAFF
TRBJ2-1 TRBV7-2 CASSLAFSQRGADEQFF
TRBJ1-1 TRBV19 CATSNGYTEAFF
TRBJ1-4 TRBV6-5 CASSPPGTTNEKLFF
TRBJ2-3 TRBV29-1 CSVGPQGPDTQYF
TRBJ2-1 TRBV7-9 CASSRPGTPSEQFF
TRBJ2-1 TRBV4-3 CASSQASGGGEQFF
TRBJ2-3 TRBV5-1 CASSRQGTTDTQYF
TRBJ2-7 TRBV11-2 CASSFLGSPYEQYF
TRBJ1-1 TRBV18 CASSPATGKAFF
TRBJ1-2 TRBV28 CASSAAGGSHYGYTF
TRBJ2-6 TRBV18 CASSIFRGTSGANVLTF
TRBJ1-1 TRBV28 CASNERDRGLAFF
TRBJ2-3 TRBV7-2 CASRAGGTRQYF
TRBJ2-7 TRBV9 CASSVGMGGQSYEQYF
TRBJ2-7 TRBV18 CASSPRNSGTPAYEQYF
TRBJ1-4 TRBV27 CASSAWTALNEKLFF
TRBJ2-1 TRBV28 CASSDGDRGQFF
TRBJ1-1 TRBV18 CASSPTGWDTEAFF
TRBJ2-7 TRBV7-2 CASSLVVTSGSRDEQYF
TRBJ2-4 TRBV28 CASRRVNIQYF
TRBJ1-3 TRBV30 CAWSVSGNTIYF
TRBJ1-3 TRBV2 CASSELRLEDTIYF
TRBJ1-6 TRBV7-2 CASSLSGGNSPLHF
TRBJ2-2 TRBV30 CAWSVNSGTGELFF
TRBJ2-7 TRBV13 CASSSATGGWQYF
TRBJ1-2 TRBV7-9 CASSLQGEDYGYTF
TRBJ1-2 TRBV20-1 CSARENYGYTF
TRBJ2-6 TRBV30 CSTLAGANVLTF
TRBJ2-7 TRBV4-3 CASSQDHGQGRLFGQYF
TRBJ2-1 TRBV5-4 CASSTGQVLWEGGNEQFF
TRBJ2-5 TRBV18 CASSPPTPVETQYF
TRBJ2-7 TRBV29-1 CSATGTGGYEQYF
TRBJ1-2 TRBV10-3 CAISPQGDGYTF
TRBJ2-2 TRBV9 CASSVGPGLNTGELFF
TRBJ1-2 TRBV29-1 CSTSAVIGGSYGYTF